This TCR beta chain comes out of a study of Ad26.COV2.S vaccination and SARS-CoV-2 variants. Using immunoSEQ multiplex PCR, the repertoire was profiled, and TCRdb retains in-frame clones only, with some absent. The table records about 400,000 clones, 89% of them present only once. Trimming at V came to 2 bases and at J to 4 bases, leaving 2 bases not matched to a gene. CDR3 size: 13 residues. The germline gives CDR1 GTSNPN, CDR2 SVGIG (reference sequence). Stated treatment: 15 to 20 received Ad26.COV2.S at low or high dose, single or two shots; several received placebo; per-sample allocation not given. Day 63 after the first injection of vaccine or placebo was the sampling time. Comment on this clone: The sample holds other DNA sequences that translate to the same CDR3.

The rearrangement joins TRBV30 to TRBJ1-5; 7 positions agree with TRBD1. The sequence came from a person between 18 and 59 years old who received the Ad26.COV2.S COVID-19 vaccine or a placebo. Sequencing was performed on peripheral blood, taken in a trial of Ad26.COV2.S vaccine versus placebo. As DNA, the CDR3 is TGTGCCTGGAGTACACAGGGGAATCAGCCCCAGCATTTT. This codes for CAWSTQGNQPQHF. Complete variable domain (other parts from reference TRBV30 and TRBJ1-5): SQTIHQWPATLVQPVGSPLSLECTVEGTSNPNLYWYRQAAGRGLQLLFYSVGIGQISSEVPQNLSASRPQDRQFILSSKKLLLSDSGFYLCAWSTQGNQPQHFGDGTRLSIL.